The subject of this entry is one TCR beta chain. Surgery without prior neoadjuvant therapy was the treatment of the selected pancreatic ductal adenocarcinoma patients. This specimen belongs to a study of T cells in pancreatic ductal adenocarcinoma. Clones were read by immunoSEQ multiplex PCR, and TCRdb kept only the in-frame ones, dropping some. The repertoire holds over 90,000 clones, with 90% to 95% as singletons. Germline lookup yields CDR1 SGHRS and CDR2 YFSETQ. V trimming: 4 bases; J trimming: 5 bases; junction bases outside the gene matches: 5. The CDR3 length is 14 residues. The chain combines TRBV5-1 with TRBJ2-5, with 10 positions matching TRBD1. The source of this sequence is a human donor with pancreatic ductal adenocarcinoma. Sequencing was done on a sample of PBMCs. CDR3 in amino acids: CASSRQGAGETQYF. The CDR3 region has the DNA TGCGCCAGCAGCCGACAGGGGGCCGGGGAGACCCAGTACTTC.